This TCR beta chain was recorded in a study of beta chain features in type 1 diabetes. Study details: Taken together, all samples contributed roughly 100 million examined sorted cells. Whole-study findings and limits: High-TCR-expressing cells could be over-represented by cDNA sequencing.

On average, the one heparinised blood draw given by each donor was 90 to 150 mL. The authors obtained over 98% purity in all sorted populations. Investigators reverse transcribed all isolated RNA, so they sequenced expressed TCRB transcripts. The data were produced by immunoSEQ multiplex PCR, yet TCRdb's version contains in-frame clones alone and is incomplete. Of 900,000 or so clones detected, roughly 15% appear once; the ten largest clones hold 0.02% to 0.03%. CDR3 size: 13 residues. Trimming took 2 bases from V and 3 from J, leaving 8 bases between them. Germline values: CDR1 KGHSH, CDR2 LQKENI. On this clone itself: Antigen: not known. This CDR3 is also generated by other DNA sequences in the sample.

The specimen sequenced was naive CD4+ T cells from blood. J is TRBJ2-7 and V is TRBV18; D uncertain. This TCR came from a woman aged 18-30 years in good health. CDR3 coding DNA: TGTGCCAGCTCACCATCGCTGGGCTACGAGCAGTACTTC. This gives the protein CASSPSLGYEQYF.